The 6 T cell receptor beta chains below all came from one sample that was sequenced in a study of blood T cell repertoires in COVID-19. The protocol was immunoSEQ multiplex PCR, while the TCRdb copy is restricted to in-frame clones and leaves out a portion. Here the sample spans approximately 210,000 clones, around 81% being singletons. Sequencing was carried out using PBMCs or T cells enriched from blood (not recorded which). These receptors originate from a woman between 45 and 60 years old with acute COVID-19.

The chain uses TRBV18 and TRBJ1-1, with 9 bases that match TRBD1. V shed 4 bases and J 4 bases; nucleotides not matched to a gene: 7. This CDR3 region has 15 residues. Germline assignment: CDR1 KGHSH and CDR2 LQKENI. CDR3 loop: CASSLPQGAGTEAFF. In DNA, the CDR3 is TGTGCCAGCTCACTGCCACAGGGGGCTGGCACTGAAGCTTTCTTT.

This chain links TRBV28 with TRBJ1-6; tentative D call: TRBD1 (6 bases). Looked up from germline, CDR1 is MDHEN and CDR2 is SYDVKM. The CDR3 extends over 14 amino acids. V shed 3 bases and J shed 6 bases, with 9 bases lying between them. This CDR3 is CASSFGGGNSPLHF. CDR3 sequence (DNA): TGTGCCAGCAGTTTTGGGGGCGGTAATTCACCCCTCCACTTT.

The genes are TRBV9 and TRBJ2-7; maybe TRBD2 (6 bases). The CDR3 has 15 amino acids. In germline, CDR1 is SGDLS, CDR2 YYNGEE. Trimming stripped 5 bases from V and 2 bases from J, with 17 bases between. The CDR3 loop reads CASSPGPGGAYEQYF. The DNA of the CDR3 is TGTGCCAGCAGTCCCGGACCGGGCGGGGCCTACGAGCAGTACTTC.

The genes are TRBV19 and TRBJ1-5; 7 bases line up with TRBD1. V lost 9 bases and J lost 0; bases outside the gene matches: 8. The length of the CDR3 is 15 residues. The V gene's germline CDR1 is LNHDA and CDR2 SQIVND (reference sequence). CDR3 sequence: CASRDRPNSNQPQHF. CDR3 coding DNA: TGTGCCAGCCGGGACAGACCAAATAGCAATCAGCCCCAGCATTTT.

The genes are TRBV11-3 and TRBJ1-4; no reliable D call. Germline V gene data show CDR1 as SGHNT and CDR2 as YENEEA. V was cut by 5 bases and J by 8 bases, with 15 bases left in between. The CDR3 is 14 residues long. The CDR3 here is CASSPSPFREKLFF. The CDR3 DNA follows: TGTGCCAGCAGCCCCTCTCCCTTCCGGGAAAAACTGTTTTTT.

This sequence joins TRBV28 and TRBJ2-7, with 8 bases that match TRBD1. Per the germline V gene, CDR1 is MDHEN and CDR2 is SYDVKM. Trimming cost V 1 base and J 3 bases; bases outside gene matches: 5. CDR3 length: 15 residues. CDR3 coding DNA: TGTGCCAGCAGTTTATCATCAGGGGGCGACTACGAGCAGTACTTC. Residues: CASSLSSGGDYEQYF.